Below, one TCR beta chain is given with its context. Its antigen is unidentified. Germline and junction disagree at one end, which may indicate a read error. The data stem from a study of metastatic and nonmetastatic thyroid tumors. Notes on the study in general: In blood and tumor, TCR beta diversity was reportedly significantly higher in malignant thyroid tumors than in benign nodules.

In the authors' workflow: What underpinned the distant-metastasis classifier for papillary thyroid cancer was the set of CDR3 differences across clinicopathological groups. TCRdb re-analyzed the PCR reads using MiXCR. TCRdb's processing, not the authors', yielded these V and J calls. The sample holds 55,000 or so clones, about 15% seen once. Patients were all untreated before their thyroid surgery. The TCR sequence derives from a female donor with papillary thyroid cancer or a benign thyroid nodule (not recorded which). Some clones in this sample may be carry-over from other donors' samples. Specimen: blood.

The CDR3 sequence is CASSYGRETTDTQYF. The CDR3 bases are TGTGCCAGCAGTTACGGGCGGGAAACAACAGATACGCAGTATTTC. The chain recombines TRBV6-5 with TRBJ2-3; D may be TRBD2 (6 bases). Germline V gene data show CDR1 as MNHEY and CDR2 as SVGAGI. The CDR3 runs 15 residues.